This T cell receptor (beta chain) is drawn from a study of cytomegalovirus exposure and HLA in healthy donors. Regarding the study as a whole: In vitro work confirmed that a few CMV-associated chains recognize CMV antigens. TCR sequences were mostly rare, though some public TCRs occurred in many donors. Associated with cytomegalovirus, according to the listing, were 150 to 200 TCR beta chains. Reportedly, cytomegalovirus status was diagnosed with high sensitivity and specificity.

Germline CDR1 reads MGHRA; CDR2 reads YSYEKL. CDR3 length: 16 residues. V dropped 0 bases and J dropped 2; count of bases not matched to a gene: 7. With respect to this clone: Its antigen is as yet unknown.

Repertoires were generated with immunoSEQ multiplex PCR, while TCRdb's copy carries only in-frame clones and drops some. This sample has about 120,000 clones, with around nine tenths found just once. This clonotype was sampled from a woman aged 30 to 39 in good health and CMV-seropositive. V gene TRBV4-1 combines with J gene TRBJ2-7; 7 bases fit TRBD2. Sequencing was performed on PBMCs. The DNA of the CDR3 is TGCGCCAGCAGCCAAGATCTAGCGGCACGTACCTACGAGCAGTACTTC. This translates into CASSQDLAARTYEQYF.